Listed below are T cell receptor beta chains from one sample, sequenced in a study of Ad26.COV2.S vaccination and SARS-CoV-2 variants. Sequencing used immunoSEQ multiplex PCR; TCRdb keeps in-frame clones, though not all of them. In the table there are roughly 680,000 clones, 89% of which are singletons. The sequencing used peripheral blood, collected in a trial of Ad26.COV2.S vaccine versus placebo. All receptors come from a person between 18 and 59 years old who received the Ad26.COV2.S COVID-19 vaccine or a placebo. Each CDR3 is given with its conserved first and last residue. A D gene is named only where the DNA matches it firmly. Clone size is shown for a subset of rows, as once, few, many or a class of expanded clone.

length: 15; J: TRBJ1-5; D: -; V: TRBV2; size: -; CDR3: CASRGEGHSNQPQHF; DNA: TGTGCCAGCAGGGGGGAAGGCCATAGCAATCAGCCCCAGCATTTT
length: 14; J: TRBJ2-5; D: -; V: TRBV13; size: -; CDR3: CASRVWGLQETQYF; DNA: TGTGCCAGCAGGGTCTGGGGTCTGCAAGAGACCCAGTACTTC
length: 13; J: TRBJ1-1; D: TRBD1; V: TRBV7-2; size: -; CDR3: CASSATGSAEAFF; DNA: TGTGCCAGCAGCGCGACAGGGTCCGCTGAAGCTTTCTTT
length: 15; J: TRBJ2-3; D: TRBD1; V: TRBV5-5; size: -; CDR3: CASSLTGVSTDTQYF; DNA: TGTGCCAGCAGCTTGACAGGGGTAAGCACAGATACGCAGTATTTT
length: 12; J: TRBJ1-1; D: -; V: TRBV6-2/TRBV6-3; size: -; CDR3: CASSDMGSGAFF; DNA: TGTGCCAGCAGTGATATGGGGAGTGGGGCTTTCTTT
length: 12; J: TRBJ2-7; D: -; V: TRBV5-6; size: -; CDR3: CASSFRGYEQYF; DNA: TGTGCCAGCAGCTTCAGGGGCTACGAGCAGTACTTC
length: 13; J: TRBJ2-1; D: -; V: TRBV4-1; size: -; CDR3: CASSQGLKVEQFF; DNA: TGCGCCAGCAGCCAAGGGTTAAAGGTTGAGCAGTTCTTC
length: 14; J: TRBJ2-7; D: -; V: TRBV7-9; size: once; CDR3: CASSFEGPQEEQYF; DNA: TGTGCCAGCAGCTTCGAGGGCCCACAGGAAGAGCAGTACTTC
length: 14; J: TRBJ1-5; D: -; V: TRBV6-5; size: few; CDR3: CASSLQGKGQPQHF; DNA: TGTGCCAGCAGTCTTCAGGGTAAAGGTCAGCCCCAGCATTTT
length: 13; J: TRBJ1-1; D: -; V: TRBV5-1; size: -; CDR3: CASTGGGGTEAFF; DNA: TGCGCCAGCACCGGAGGGGGAGGCACTGAAGCTTTCTTT
length: 14; J: TRBJ1-4; D: -; V: TRBV4-1; size: many; CDR3: CASSLQGEGEKLFF; DNA: TGCGCCAGCAGCCTGCAAGGGGAGGGGGAAAAACTGTTTTTT
length: 13; J: TRBJ2-1; D: -; V: TRBV11-2; size: once; CDR3: CASSLGDLDEQFF; DNA: TGTGCCAGCAGCTTAGGGGACTTAGATGAGCAGTTCTTC
length: 16; J: TRBJ1-2; D: TRBD1; V: TRBV19; size: -; CDR3: CASRSSSGQISYGYTF; DNA: TGTGCCAGTAGATCTTCCTCGGGACAGATAAGTTATGGCTACACCTTC
length: 15; J: TRBJ1-1; D: -; V: TRBV9; size: -; CDR3: CASSDPRVGVTEAFF; DNA: TGTGCCAGCAGCGACCCCAGGGTGGGGGTCACTGAAGCTTTCTTT
length: 16; J: TRBJ2-3; D: TRBD2; V: TRBV11-2; size: -; CDR3: CASSTGLAGATDTQYF; DNA: TGTGCCAGCAGCACAGGACTAGCGGGGGCCACTGATACGCAGTATTTT
length: 16; J: TRBJ2-5; D: -; V: TRBV19; size: -; CDR3: CASSIVDGKRVETQYF; DNA: TGTGCCAGTAGTATAGTGGACGGGAAGAGGGTAGAGACCCAGTACTTC
length: 16; J: TRBJ1-2; D: -; V: TRBV5-1; size: once; CDR3: CASSLAIQALGYGYTF; DNA: TGCGCCAGCAGCTTGGCGATACAGGCTTTGGGGTATGGCTACACCTTC
length: 15; J: TRBJ2-7; D: TRBD1; V: TRBV19; size: -; CDR3: CASSILTGDPYEQYF; DNA: TGTGCCAGTAGTATTTTGACAGGGGACCCCTACGAGCAGTACTTC
length: 14; J: TRBJ2-4; D: TRBD1; V: TRBV7-2; size: -; CDR3: CASSLRGQSDIQYF; DNA: TGTGCCAGCAGCTTGAGGGGACAGTCCGACATTCAGTACTTC
length: 14; J: TRBJ1-3; D: -; V: TRBV6-5; size: -; CDR3: CASSYSSGGNTIYF; DNA: TGTGCCAGCAGTTACTCATCCGGAGGAAACACCATATATTTT
length: 14; J: TRBJ1-3; D: -; V: TRBV6-6; size: -; CDR3: CASREPGGGNTIYF; DNA: TGTGCCAGCAGAGAACCCGGAGGGGGAAACACCATATATTTT
length: 15; J: TRBJ1-2; D: -; V: TRBV19; size: -; CDR3: CASSIPPPGHNGYTF; DNA: TGTGCCAGTAGTATACCCCCGCCGGGGCATAATGGCTACACCTTC
length: 16; J: TRBJ1-5; D: TRBD1; V: TRBV19; size: -; CDR3: CASSMTGGGSNQPQHF; DNA: TGTGCCAGTAGTATGACAGGGGGTGGGAGCAATCAGCCCCAGCATTTT
length: 15; J: TRBJ2-1; D: -; V: TRBV30; size: -; CDR3: CAWSGVARSMNEQFF; DNA: TGTGCCTGGAGTGGGGTAGCGCGGAGTATGAATGAGCAGTTCTTC
length: 11; J: TRBJ2-5; D: -; V: TRBV30; size: -; CDR3: CACTEQETQYF; DNA: TGTGCCTGTACGGAGCAAGAGACCCAGTACTTC
length: 9; J: TRBJ2-7; D: -; V: TRBV10-1; size: -; CDR3: CASRPGRAF; DNA: TGCGCCAGCAGACCGGGACGGGCTTTC
length: 14; J: TRBJ2-7; D: -; V: TRBV7-9; size: few; CDR3: CASSFNLRSYEQYF; DNA: TGTGCCAGCAGCTTTAACTTGAGGAGCTACGAGCAGTACTTC
length: 14; J: TRBJ2-7; D: -; V: TRBV27; size: -; CDR3: CASSSSTDSYEQYF; DNA: TGTGCCAGCAGTAGCTCGACAGACTCCTACGAGCAGTACTTC
length: 14; J: TRBJ2-7; D: -; V: TRBV10-3; size: -; CDR3: CAISEPEGSYEQYF; DNA: TGTGCCATCAGTGAGCCCGAGGGTAGCTACGAGCAGTACTTC
length: 14; J: TRBJ2-7; D: -; V: TRBV3-1/TRBV3-2; size: -; CDR3: CASSPEYGPGEQYF; DNA: TGTGCCAGCAGCCCCGAGTATGGACCGGGCGAGCAGTACTTC
length: 14; J: TRBJ2-5; D: -; V: TRBV4-1; size: -; CDR3: CASSQALQQETQYF; DNA: TGCGCCAGCAGCCAAGCGCTACAACAAGAGACCCAGTACTTC
length: 12; J: TRBJ1-2; D: -; V: TRBV5-1; size: -; CDR3: CASSPEGDGYTF; DNA: TGCGCCAGCAGCCCCGAAGGGGATGGCTACACCTTC
length: 16; J: TRBJ2-1; D: TRBD2; V: TRBV27; size: -; CDR3: CASSLLASGSHNEQFF; DNA: TGTGCCAGCAGTTTATTGGCTAGCGGGTCCCACAATGAGCAGTTCTTC
length: 12; J: TRBJ1-2; D: TRBD1; V: TRBV10-3; size: -; CDR3: CAIRGQGGGYTF; DNA: TGTGCCATCAGGGGACAGGGTGGAGGCTACACCTTC
length: 15; J: TRBJ2-1; D: -; V: TRBV7-9; size: -; CDR3: CASSLGGGGIGEQFF; DNA: TGTGCCAGCAGCTTAGGGGGCGGGGGCATAGGTGAGCAGTTCTTC
length: 13; J: TRBJ1-2; D: -; V: TRBV6-5; size: -; CDR3: CASSYVQGYGYTF; DNA: TGTGCCAGCAGTTACGTACAGGGTTATGGCTACACCTTC
length: 14; J: TRBJ2-3; D: -; V: TRBV5-4; size: -; CDR3: CASTPEGWADTQYF; DNA: TGTGCCAGCACCCCTGAGGGGTGGGCAGATACGCAGTATTTT
length: 14; J: TRBJ2-5; D: TRBD2; V: TRBV6-6; size: -; CDR3: CASSLPTSVETQYF; DNA: TGTGCCAGCAGCTTGCCGACTAGCGTTGAGACCCAGTACTTC
length: 14; J: TRBJ2-1; D: -; V: TRBV7-8; size: -; CDR3: CASSLGERVNEQFF; DNA: TGTGCCAGCAGCTTAGGTGAGCGGGTCAATGAGCAGTTCTTC
length: 15; J: TRBJ1-6; D: -; V: TRBV7-8; size: -; CDR3: CASSLQGWGDSPLHF; DNA: TGTGCCAGCAGCTTGCAGGGGTGGGGAGATTCACCCCTCCACTTT
length: 13; J: TRBJ1-2; D: -; V: TRBV6-5; size: once; CDR3: CASSYADRWGYTF; DNA: TGTGCCAGCAGTTACGCGGACAGATGGGGCTACACCTTC
length: 16; J: TRBJ1-1; D: -; V: TRBV7-8; size: -; CDR3: CASSLGRPMINTEAFF; DNA: TGTGCCAGCAGCTTAGGTAGACCGATGATTAACACTGAAGCTTTCTTT
length: 16; J: TRBJ2-3; D: -; V: TRBV10-1; size: -; CDR3: CASSGKRERGTDTQYF; DNA: TGCGCCAGCAGCGGAAAAAGGGAGAGGGGTACAGATACGCAGTATTTT
length: 16; J: TRBJ2-2; D: -; V: TRBV18; size: -; CDR3: CASSRLATANTGELFF; DNA: TGTGCCAGCTCACGTCTTGCTACAGCGAACACCGGGGAGCTGTTTTTT